The entry below describes one T cell receptor beta chain. The repertoire was sequenced with immunoSEQ multiplex PCR; TCRdb's copy has only in-frame clones and lacks some. The sample lists some 98,000 clones; about 80% were seen once. The source of the sample is a study of blood T cell repertoires in COVID-19. Unmatched junction bases numbered 15, after V lost 4 bases and J lost 5 bases. The CDR3 is 16 amino acids. CDR1 and CDR2 from the germline V gene are SGHRS and YFSETQ. This sequence originates from a man between 65 and 85 years old with acute or convalescent COVID-19. Sequencing was done on a sample of peripheral blood. The rearrangement joins TRBV5-1 to TRBJ2-7; TRBD2 agrees at 7 bases. This CDR3 reads CASSTSTSAVNDEQYF. The CDR3 nucleotides are TGCGCCAGCAGCACGTCAACTAGCGCCGTTAACGACGAGCAGTACTTC. Filled out from reference TRBV5-1 and TRBJ2-7, the complete variable domain reads KAGVTQTPRYLIKTRGQQVTLSCSPISGHRSVSWYQQTPGQGLQFLFEYFSETQRNKGNFPGRFSGRQFSNSRSEMNVSTLELGDSALYLCASSTSTSAVNDEQYFGPGTRLTVT.